This TCR beta chain was observed in a study of early T cells in non-severe SARS-CoV-2 infection. About the study: Sequenced bulk RNA came from whole blood that was unsorted, and chains were unpaired.

This clonotype was seen ten or more times. No antigen is known for it. Study-wide points: Private and CD4 specificities were missed by VDJdb matching, which favored anti-spike CD8 responses.

Individual cDNA molecules received unique molecular identifiers. TCRdb analysed the 5' RACE reads with MiXCR anew, one entry per CDR3 protein. This table has about 34,000 distinct CDR3 sequences, roughly 6% appearing once. V was clipped by 4 bases and J by 0 bases; unmatched bases: 11. The CDR3 covers 18 residues. CDR1 is SGHTA, CDR2 FQGNSA, per germline. This clonotype originated in an adult who was a healthcare worker with PCR-confirmed SARS-CoV-2 infection or an uninfected control (not recorded which). The chain employs TRBV7-2 and TRBJ2-7, with TRBD2 matching 11 bases. The sample comprised whole blood. In DNA, the CDR3 is TGTGCCAGCAGCTCTGCCCCTAGCGGGGGGCTGAGCTCCTACGAGCAGTACTTC. Its translation is CASSSAPSGGLSSYEQYF.